The rows below give T cell receptor beta chains drawn from one sample of a study of metastatic and nonmetastatic thyroid tumors. TCRdb redid the clone calls on the PCR reads using MiXCR. The sample has fewer than 25,000 clones, around a third seen once; the top ten hold roughly 15%. The sample taken for sequencing was blood. The receptors come from a female donor with papillary thyroid cancer or a benign thyroid nodule (not recorded which). Some clones in this sample may be carry-over from other donors' samples. CDR3s include the opening cysteine and the closing phenylalanine or tryptophan. Fields, in order: J gene, V gene, D gene, clone size, CDR3 DNA, CDR3 protein. The D gene is left open where the match is weak. Rows give clone size only sometimes, using once, few, many, or a class for an expanded clone.

>TRBJ1-1|TRBV15|NA|many
TGTGCCACCAGCAGAGATGCTGAAGCTTTCTTT
CATSRDAEAFF
>TRBJ1-1|TRBV30|NA|NA
TGTGCCTGGAGTGTCCCCGACTCGACTAAACCTGAAGCTTTCTTT
CAWSVPDSTKPEAFF
>TRBJ1-6|TRBV6-1|NA|NA
TGTGCCAGCAGTGAAGCTGCGGCAGGGCCCTATTCACCCCTCCACTTT
CASSEAAAGPYSPLHF
>TRBJ2-7|TRBV12-3/TRBV12-4|NA|medium-sized
TGTGCCAGCGGGGACTTTTACTACGAGCAGTACTTC
CASGDFYYEQYF
>TRBJ1-5|TRBV19|NA|medium-sized
TGTGCCAGTAGTATTTCCAGGGGCTTAACTCAGCCCCAGCATTTT
CASSISRGLTQPQHF
>TRBJ1-2|TRBV27|NA|few
TGTGCCAGCAGGCACATACAGGCGTCTAACTATGGCTACACCTTC
CASRHIQASNYGYTF
>TRBJ2-5|TRBV7-3|TRBD2|many
TGTGCCAGCAGCCCTGCCCCAAGCGGGGGCCAAGAGACCCAGTACTTC
CASSPAPSGGQETQYF
>TRBJ1-5|TRBV7-8|TRBD1|many
TGTGCCAGCAGCCTACAGGGGGCTAGGAATCAGCCCCAGCATTTT
CASSLQGARNQPQHF
>TRBJ2-2|TRBV20-1|TRBD1|many
TGCAGTGCCGGGACAGCGAACACCGGGGAGCTGTTTTTT
CSAGTANTGELFF
>TRBJ2-7|TRBV4-1|NA|medium-sized
TGCGCCAGCAGCTCTCAGACTAGTCTAAACGAGCAGTACTTC
CASSSQTSLNEQYF